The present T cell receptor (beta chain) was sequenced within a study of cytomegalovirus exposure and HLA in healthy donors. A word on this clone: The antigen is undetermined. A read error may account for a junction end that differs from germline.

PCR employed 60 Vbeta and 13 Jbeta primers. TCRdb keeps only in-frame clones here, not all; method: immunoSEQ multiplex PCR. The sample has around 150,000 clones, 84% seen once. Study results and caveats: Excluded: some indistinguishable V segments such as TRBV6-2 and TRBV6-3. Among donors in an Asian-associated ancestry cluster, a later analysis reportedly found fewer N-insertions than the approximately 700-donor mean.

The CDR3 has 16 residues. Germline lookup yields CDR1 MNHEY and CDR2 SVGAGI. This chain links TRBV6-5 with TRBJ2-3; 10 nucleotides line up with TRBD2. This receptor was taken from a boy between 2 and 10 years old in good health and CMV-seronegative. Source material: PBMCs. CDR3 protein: CAGSYLLAGATDTQYF. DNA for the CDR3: TGTGCCGGCAGTTACCTTCTAGCGGGGGCCACAGATACGCAGTATTTT.